These 14 T cell receptor beta chains share one sample of origin, sequenced in a study of blood T cell repertoires in COVID-19. TCRdb's copy holds only in-frame clones and misses some; the assay was immunoSEQ multiplex PCR. The data show approximately 200,000 clones, with 65% to 90% seen just once and about 10% held by the top ten. Specimen: PBMCs or T cells enriched from blood (not recorded which). These receptors originate from a man aged 40-49 years who had recovered from COVID-19.

This clone was observed a single time. This chain uses TRBV5-4 with TRBJ2-5; D is perhaps TRBD1 (6 bases). The CDR3 runs 15 residues. CDR1 and CDR2 from the germline V gene are SGHNT and YYREEE (reference sequence). Trimming removed 4 bases from V and 1 base from J, with 14 bases in between. DNA for the CDR3: TGTGCCAGCAGCCCTCCTCAGGGGAGCCAAGAGACCCAGTACTTC. Protein: CASSPPQGSQETQYF.

The chain couples TRBV7-2 to TRBJ1-1; 8 positions agree with TRBD1. The CDR3 sequence is 16 residues long. The junction had 8 bases not matched to a gene; V was cut back by 5 bases and J by 0 bases. Germline CDR1 and CDR2: SGHTA and FQGNSA. The CDR3 is CASSLTGGSLNTEAFF. CDR3 DNA sequence: TGTGCCAGCAGCCTAACAGGGGGAAGTTTGAACACTGAAGCTTTCTTT.

The chain couples TRBV5-5 to TRBJ2-7; TRBD1 matches at 10 bases. Germline CDR1 is SGHKS and CDR2 is YYEKEE (reference sequence). V lost 4 bases and J lost 6; bases outside the gene matches: 10. CDR3 length equals 15 residues. The CDR3 region is CASSQSGTGVGEQYF. For the CDR3, the DNA is TGTGCCAGCAGCCAATCCGGGACAGGGGTCGGCGAGCAGTACTTC.

The genes are TRBV19 and TRBJ2-2; 7 positions match TRBD2. Trimming took 3 bases from V and 0 from J; bases not matched to a gene: 4. The CDR3 length is 16 residues. Looked up from germline, CDR1 is LNHDA and CDR2 is SQIVND (reference sequence). The CDR3 region is CASSMVLAANTGELFF. DNA of the CDR3: TGTGCCAGTAGTATGGTTCTAGCGGCGAACACCGGGGAGCTGTTTTTT.

The rearrangement uses TRBV30 and TRBJ1-2; TRBD1 agrees at 9 bases. Germline CDR1 GTSNPN, CDR2 SVGIG (reference sequence). The CDR3 runs 15 residues. V gave up 0 bases and J gave up 4 bases; unmatched junction bases: 6. The CDR3 coding sequence is TGTGCCTGGAGTGTTCAGGGACAGGGTGGCTATGGCTACACCTTC. Protein product: CAWSVQGQGGYGYTF. Together with reference TRBV30 and TRBJ1-2, the CDR3 gives the full variable domain: SQTIHQWPATLVQPVGSPLSLECTVEGTSNPNLYWYRQAAGRGLQLLFYSVGIGQISSEVPQNLSASRPQDRQFILSSKKLLLSDSGFYLCAWSVQGQGGYGYTFGSGTRLTVV.

The rearrangement uses TRBV11-2 and TRBJ2-2, with no clear D. Trimming left V 1 base short and J 3 bases short, with 6 bases between. The germline V gene has CDR1 SGHAT and CDR2 FQNNGV. The length of the CDR3 is 14 residues. CDR3 in DNA: TGTGCCAGCAGCTTAGCGGGTTACACCGGGGAGCTGTTTTTT. Translating it yields CASSLAGYTGELFF.

This clone was seen a single time. This CDR3 reads CASSGAGGGYTF. CDR3 bases: TGTGCCAGCAGCGGAGCAGGGGGTGGCTACACCTTC. The chain couples TRBV9 to TRBJ1-2, with TRBD1 matching 7 bases. V dropped 3 bases and J dropped 7; count of bases not matched to a gene: 3. The CDR3 spans 12 residues. Germline values: CDR1 SGDLS, CDR2 YYNGEE.

A single count supports this clone. The rearrangement joins TRBV4-2 to TRBJ1-2; D remains unclear. The CDR3 is made up of 14 amino acids. The germline gives CDR1 LGHNA, CDR2 YNFKEQ. Deletions cut 1 base from V and 8 bases from J, with 14 bases between. The CDR3 protein is CASSQVSNPVGYTF. Written as DNA, the CDR3 is TGTGCCAGCAGCCAAGTATCTAACCCCGTAGGCTACACCTTC.

The CDR3 is CASRPWGDSSGNTIYF. The CDR3 nucleotides are TGTGCCAGCCGCCCCTGGGGGGACTCCTCTGGAAACACCATATATTTT. The chain carries TRBV19 and TRBJ1-3, with TRBD1 as a possible D gene (5 bases). V was pared by 9 bases and J by 0 bases, with 18 bases between. Looked up from germline, CDR1 is LNHDA and CDR2 is SQIVND (reference sequence). This CDR3 region has 16 residues.

Regarding this clone: Within the sample, other DNA sequences also encode this same CDR3. V usage is TRBV7-8 and J usage is TRBJ2-5; 10 bases line up with TRBD1. The CDR3 covers 13 residues. J was trimmed by 4 bases and V by 5 bases; bases with no gene match: 1. Germline loops: CDR1 SGHVS, CDR2 FQNEAQ. Here the CDR3 DNA reads TGTGCCAGCAGCCGGGACAGGGGAGAGACCCAGTACTTC. This codes for CASSRDRGETQYF.

The chain joins TRBV5-1 to TRBJ2-3, with D possibly being TRBD1 (6 bases). The CDR3 extends over 12 amino acids. CDR1 and CDR2 from the germline V gene are SGHRS and YFSETQ. Between the trimmed V and J ends, which lost 4 bases and 8 bases, there was a span of 11 bases. The chain's CDR3 is CASSRLGGTQYF. The DNA of the CDR3 is TGCGCCAGCAGCCGATTAGGGGGTACGCAGTATTTT.

This clone was observed a few times. The chain has TRBV7-8 and TRBJ1-5, with D possibly TRBD1 on 5 matching bases. CDR1 is SGHVS, CDR2 FQNEAQ, per germline. V was cut by 1 base and J by 3 bases, with 13 bases left in between. The length of the CDR3 is 16 residues. As DNA, the CDR3 is TGTGCCAGCAGCTTAGGAACCAGGGCAGTCAATCAGCCCCAGCATTTT. Encoded protein: CASSLGTRAVNQPQHF. Full variable domain (remainder filled in from reference TRBV7-8 and TRBJ1-5): GAGVSQSPRYKVAKRGQDVALRCDPISGHVSLFWYQQALGQGPEFLTYFQNEAQLDKSGLPSDRFFAERPEGSVSTLKIQRTQQEDSAVYLCASSLGTRAVNQPQHFGDGTRLSIL.

The CDR3 DNA sequence: TGCGCCAGCAGCCGTCAGGGACAGGGGGAAAACACCATATATTTT. Its translation is CASSRQGQGENTIYF. The V call is TRBV5-1, the J call TRBJ1-3; 11 positions match TRBD1. Germline V lookup: CDR1 SGHRS, CDR2 YFSETQ. The V gene end was trimmed by 4 bases and the J gene end by 6 bases; junction bases not matched to a gene: 6. This CDR3 region has 15 residues.

This clone was recorded a few times. The chain combines TRBV5-1 with TRBJ2-2; 10 bases agree with TRBD2. CDR3 length: 17 residues. The V gene's germline CDR1 is SGHRS and CDR2 YFSETQ. J was trimmed by 4 bases and V by 0 bases; bases with no gene match: 6. The CDR3 here is CASSLDASGSGTGELFF. DNA for the CDR3: TGCGCCAGCAGCTTGGATGCTAGCGGGAGCGGCACCGGGGAGCTGTTTTTT. Full variable domain (remainder filled in from reference TRBV5-1 and TRBJ2-2): KAGVTQTPRYLIKTRGQQVTLSCSPISGHRSVSWYQQTPGQGLQFLFEYFSETQRNKGNFPGRFSGRQFSNSRSEMNVSTLELGDSALYLCASSLDASGSGTGELFFGEGSRLTVL.